Below, 26 T cell receptor beta chains from the same sample are listed, as sequenced in a study of T cells in Graves' hyperthyroidism and ophthalmopathy. Amplification of TCR beta CDR3 regions used RNA as the template. HTBI primers were used for first-round RT-PCR of the TCR CDR3. TCRdb analysed the multiplex PCR reads with MiXCR anew, one entry per CDR3 protein. The table has roughly 290,000 distinct CDR3 sequences, 15% to 20% seen once. Input material: blood. The receptors stem from a woman in her sixties or seventies with Graves' ophthalmopathy.

This clonotype was found many times. This rearrangement joins TRBV7-3 to TRBJ2-7; D is unresolved. The CDR3 contains 13 residues. Trimming removed 2 bases from V and 3 bases from J, with 8 bases in between. CDR1 and CDR2 from the germline V gene are SGHTA and FQGTGA. The CDR3 DNA follows: TGTGCCAGCAGCTTAGAAAGGGACTACGAGCAGTACTTC. The encoded protein is CASSLERDYEQYF.

This clonotype occurred many times. This chain connects TRBV2 to TRBJ1-6; D not resolved. Trimming left V 6 bases short and J 5 bases short, with 14 bases between. This CDR3 is 15 amino acids long. Germline CDR1 reads SNHLY; CDR2 reads FYNNEI. CDR3 loop: CASSGEGFNNSPLHF. Written as DNA, the CDR3 is TGTGCCAGCAGCGGGGAGGGATTCAATAATTCACCCCTCCACTTT.

The chain has TRBV20-1 and TRBJ2-2; 12 bases fit TRBD2. Germline trimming cut 6 bases from V and 6 bases from J; bases unmatched to any gene: 8. CDR1 is DFQATT, CDR2 SNEGSKA, per germline (reference sequence). The CDR3 runs to 15 residues. The CDR3 bases are TGCAGTGCGCGACTAGCGGGAGAGTTTTCCGGGGAGCTGTTTTTT. The encoded protein is CSARLAGEFSGELFF.

This clonotype was counted at least ten times. The chain employs TRBV20-1 and TRBJ2-1; perhaps TRBD2 as D (5 bases). This CDR3 comprises 16 residues. The V end was cut by 0 bases, the J end by 0 bases, with 12 bases between. Germline CDR1 and CDR2: DFQATT and SNEGSKA (reference sequence). The CDR3 nucleotides read TGCAGTGCTAGAGATCAGCGGTCGAGCTCCTACAATGAGCAGTTCTTC. This sequence encodes CSARDQRSSSYNEQFF.

This clonotype was recorded at least ten times. The rearrangement uses TRBV5-1 and TRBJ1-2; D remains unclear. Germline lookup yields CDR1 SGHRS and CDR2 YFSETQ. The germline V and J ends were trimmed by 0 bases and 3 bases, with 6 bases remaining between them. The length of the CDR3 is 13 residues. The CDR3 loop is CASSLAADYGYTF. In DNA, the CDR3 is TGCGCCAGCAGCTTGGCCGCGGACTATGGCTACACCTTC.

The rearrangement links TRBV4-2 to TRBJ1-1; 7 bases are a match to TRBD1. The CDR3 loop spans 15 amino acids. Trimming took 4 bases from V and 1 from J; bases not matched to a gene: 6. Germline lookup yields CDR1 LGHNA and CDR2 YNFKEQ. CDR3 nucleotides: TGTGCCAGCAGCCCTTCGACAGGGAGGAACACTGAAGCTTTCTTT. Translated, it gives CASSPSTGRNTEAFF.

This clonotype was observed at least ten times. J is TRBJ2-5 and V is TRBV7-2; D is uncertain. CDR3 length: 11 amino acids. Germline assignment: CDR1 SGHTA and CDR2 FQGNSA. Trimming stripped 4 bases from V and 5 bases from J, with 5 bases between. CDR3 in DNA: TGTGCCAGCAGCTACGGGGAGACCCAGTACTTC. Protein: CASSYGETQYF.

This clonotype was recorded a few times. CDR3 amino acids: CASTTAGTQSYEQYF. The DNA for the CDR3 is TGTGCCAGCACCACAGCCGGGACACAATCCTACGAGCAGTACTTC. This rearrangement joins TRBV7-9 to TRBJ2-7; D might be TRBD1 (6 bases). CDR3 length equals 15 residues. The V and J ends lost 7 bases and 1 base respectively, with 17 bases between them. Germline CDR1 reads SEHNR; CDR2 reads FQNEAQ (reference sequence).

Concerning this clonotype: A much larger clone differs by one base, so this may be a read error. This chain connects TRBV18 to TRBJ1-1; D is uncertain. From germline, CDR1 is KGHSH and CDR2 LQKENI. CDR3 length equals 15 residues. This CDR3 reads CASSPGGLRNTEASF. For the CDR3, the DNA is TGTGCCAGCTCACCAGGCGGACTGCGGAACACTGAAGCTTCCTTT.

V gene TRBV4-1 combines with J gene TRBJ2-7; D remains unclear. In germline, CDR1 is MGHRA, CDR2 YSYEKL. This CDR3 contains 14 residues. V was pared by 5 bases and J by 2 bases, with 13 bases between. CDR3 sequence (DNA): TGCGCCAGCAGCACTTTGATACATACCTACGAGCAGTACTTC. It is translated as CASSTLIHTYEQYF.

This clonotype was counted ten times or more. The chain uses TRBV12-3 or TRBV12-4 and TRBJ1-3, with unresolved D. This CDR3 spans 14 amino acids. With 6 bases removed from V and 1 base from J, the gap between germline ends came to 10 bases. CDR3 sequence reads: CASSRHSSGNTIYF. For the CDR3, the DNA is TGTGCCAGCAGCCGCCATTCATCTGGAAACACCATATATTTT.

This clonotype was seen ten or more times. The rearrangement links TRBV15 to TRBJ1-2, with 9 bases aligning to TRBD1. Germline V gene lookup returns CDR1 LNHNV and CDR2 YYDKDF (reference sequence). J lost 6 bases, V lost 4 bases, and 12 bases had no gene match. The CDR3 has 16 amino acids. CDR3 nucleotides: TGTGCCACCAGCAAGGGACAGGGTAATCTATTCCATGGCTACACCTTC. Translated, it gives CATSKGQGNLFHGYTF.

This clonotype has ten or more counts. The chain links TRBV6-5 to TRBJ2-7; D unresolved. Germline V CDR1 and CDR2: MNHEY, SVGAGI. Trimming took 2 bases from V and 2 from J, leaving 16 bases between them. The CDR3 is 16 residues long. CDR3 nucleotide sequence: TGTGCCAGCAGTTACCCTAGAGATAGGCAAACCTACGAGCAGTACTTC. Its protein is CASSYPRDRQTYEQYF.

This chain connects TRBV10-3 to TRBJ1-4, with TRBD1 matching 10 bases. The CDR3 contains 16 residues. Germline CDR1 ENHRY, CDR2 SYGVKD. V lost 6 bases, J lost 4 bases, and 8 bases stayed unmatched. In nucleotides, the CDR3 is TGTGCCATCAGGGAGGACAGGGGGTTCGATAATGAAAAACTGTTTTTT. Translation: CAIREDRGFDNEKLFF.

This clonotype was picked up many times. This chain's CDR3 is CASSRAPSQDTQYF. The CDR3 region has the DNA TGTGCCAGCAGCCGAGCCCCATCTCAAGATACGCAGTATTTT. The J gene is TRBJ2-3, the V gene TRBV6-1, with D uncertain. V was shortened by 6 bases and J by 5 bases, with 15 bases between the two germline ends. From germline, CDR1 is MNHNS and CDR2 SASEGT. There are 14 residues in the CDR3.

Comment on this clonotype: This clone may be a read error of a much larger clone one base away. V and J are TRBV6-1 and TRBJ2-1, with 11 bases matching TRBD2. Germline V gives CDR1 MNHNS, CDR2 SASEGT. Trimming at V came to 4 bases and at J to 16 bases, leaving 15 bases not matched to a gene. This CDR3 spans 15 amino acids. CDR3 residues: CASSGPTSGSRLLFF. The DNA of the CDR3 is TGTGCCAGCAGTGGGCCAACTAGCGGGAGCAGACTTTTATTCTTC.

V usage is TRBV19 and J usage is TRBJ1-2; a weak D match, TRBD1 (6 bases). V was clipped by 3 bases and J by 6 bases, with 17 bases between them. Germline CDR1 LNHDA, CDR2 SQIVND (reference sequence). The CDR3 runs to 15 residues. Written as DNA, the CDR3 is TGTGCCAGTAGTATCTGGGGGGCGACTGGAAATGGCTACACCTTC. It encodes CASSIWGATGNGYTF.

This clonotype was detected only a few times. The chain has TRBV19 and TRBJ1-4; no clear D gene. From germline, CDR1 is LNHDA and CDR2 SQIVND (reference sequence). The CDR3 sequence is 11 residues long. Between the trimmed V and J ends, which lost 3 bases and 7 bases, there was a span of 3 bases. CDR3 residues: CASSISEKLFF. For the CDR3, the DNA is TGTGCCAGTAGTATTAGTGAAAAACTGTTTTTT.

This clonotype appeared a few times. V is TRBV9 and J is TRBJ2-3, with D possibly being TRBD2 (5 bases). V was shortened by 3 bases and J by 2 bases, with 7 bases between the two germline ends. This CDR3 region has 13 residues. Germline CDR1 is SGDLS and CDR2 is YYNGEE. The CDR3 bases are TGTGCCAGCAGCGAGCGGTTCACAGATACGCAGTATTTT. Translation: CASSERFTDTQYF.

This clonotype occurred many times. The J gene is TRBJ2-3, the V gene TRBV6-1; 12 bases are shared with TRBD2. CDR3 size: 16 residues. Germline lookup yields CDR1 MNHNS and CDR2 SASEGT. V shed 6 bases and J 4 bases; nucleotides not matched to a gene: 8. The CDR3 DNA sequence: TGTGCCAGCAGACCACGACTAGCGGGAGCCCCAGATACGCAGTATTTT. It codes for CASRPRLAGAPDTQYF.

The rearrangement links TRBV9 to TRBJ2-3; no clear D gene. V was pared by 0 bases and J by 6 bases, with 14 bases between. The germline CDR1 and CDR2 sequences are SGDLS and YYNGEE. The CDR3 sequence is 15 residues long. CDR3 protein: CASSVGGAARDTQYF. The CDR3 coding sequence is TGTGCCAGCAGCGTAGGAGGAGCTGCAAGGGATACGCAGTATTTT.

The genes are TRBV20-1 and TRBJ2-3; 15 positions match TRBD2. Germline CDR1 is DFQATT and CDR2 is SNEGSKA (reference sequence). The length of the CDR3 is 17 residues. The ends lost 5 bases at V and 4 bases at J; junction bases unmatched: 10. The CDR3 DNA sequence: TGCAGTGCTCCGGGACTAGCGGGAGGTGGCAGCGCAGATACGCAGTATTTT. Its protein is CSAPGLAGGGSADTQYF.

This clonotype was detected ten times or more. Here the CDR3 DNA reads TGCAGTGCTAGAGGGGTGGTTGCGGGATCGTACCAAGAGACCCAGTACTTC. Encoded protein: CSARGVVAGSYQETQYF. V and J are TRBV20-1 and TRBJ2-5, with D possibly matching TRBD2 (6 bases). With 1 base removed from V and 0 bases from J, the gap between germline ends came to 18 bases. Germline loops: CDR1 DFQATT, CDR2 SNEGSKA (reference sequence). The CDR3 extends over 17 amino acids.

This clonotype was detected only a few times. The gene calls are TRBV6-2 or TRBV6-3 and TRBJ2-3; D is ambiguous. This CDR3 has 11 residues. V lost 0 bases, J lost 5 bases, and 0 bases lay in between. Germline lookup yields CDR1 MNHEY and CDR2 SVGEGT. Here the CDR3 reads CASSYSDTQYF. The DNA for the CDR3 is TGTGCCAGCAGTTACTCAGATACGCAGTATTTT.

This clonotype was observed at least ten times. J is TRBJ2-7 and V is TRBV18; no clear D gene. Germline V gene data show CDR1 as KGHSH and CDR2 as LQKENI. Trimming removed 2 bases from V and 7 bases from J, with 12 bases in between. The length of the CDR3 is 13 residues. CDR3 DNA: TGTGCCAGCTCACCAGACCGTACCGGGGAGCAGTACTTC. Translating it yields CASSPDRTGEQYF.

This clonotype was seen ten or more times. This chain joins TRBV2 and TRBJ2-5, with 7 positions matching TRBD1. Per the germline V gene, CDR1 is SNHLY and CDR2 is FYNNEI. The CDR3 totals 15 residues. The junction had 7 bases not matched to a gene; V was cut back by 4 bases and J by 2 bases. CDR3 in DNA: TGTGCCAGCAGTGCGATGGGACAGCGACAAGAGACCCAGTACTTC. This gives the protein CASSAMGQRQETQYF.